What follows are 30 T cell receptor beta chains derived from one specimen sequenced in a study of PD-1 blockade in classical Hodgkin lymphoma. The data were produced by immunoSEQ multiplex PCR, yet TCRdb's version contains in-frame clones alone and is incomplete. The sample holds tens of thousands of clones, 93% seen once. Following autologous stem cell transplantation, relapse occurred in every patient, and exposure to brentuximab vedotin varied. The specimen was peripheral blood mononuclear cells (PBMCs), collected at baseline. These receptors were taken from a human donor with classical Hodgkin lymphoma.

A single count supports this clone. The chain has TRBV10-3 and TRBJ1-1; D is perhaps TRBD1 (5 bases). The CDR3 consists of 15 residues. Germline V gene data show CDR1 as ENHRY and CDR2 as SYGVKD. V dropped 6 bases and J dropped 6 bases, with 20 bases sitting between them. CDR3 nucleotides: TGTGCCATCAGCGTACAGGTATTGGTAATGGCTGAAGCTTTCTTT. It is translated as CAISVQVLVMAEAFF.

This rearrangement joins TRBV18 to TRBJ2-2, with 13 bases matching TRBD2. The V gene end was trimmed by 3 bases and the J gene end by 6 bases; junction bases not matched to a gene: 4. In germline, CDR1 is KGHSH, CDR2 LQKENI. The CDR3 spans 16 residues. This chain's CDR3 is CASSPPGLAGSGELFF. Here the CDR3 DNA reads TGTGCCAGCTCACCTCCGGGACTAGCGGGGTCCGGGGAGCTGTTTTTT.

V and J are TRBV7-2 and TRBJ1-2; D not certain. This CDR3 region has 18 residues. Germline V gene sequence: CDR1 SGHTA, CDR2 FQGNSA. V was trimmed by 5 bases and J by 0 bases, leaving 22 bases between them. The CDR3 protein is CASSPGPFYSVANYGYTF. Here the CDR3 DNA reads TGTGCCAGCAGCCCAGGACCATTCTACTCGGTGGCTAACTATGGCTACACCTTC.

By sample share, this clone is medium-sized (0.01 to 0.1%). The chain couples TRBV28 to TRBJ2-3; no firm D call. There are 16 residues in the CDR3. From germline, CDR1 is MDHEN and CDR2 SYDVKM. V lost 6 bases and J lost 4, with 20 bases in between. CDR3 sequence reads: CASSSTPSARADTQYF. The CDR3 region has the DNA TGTGCCAGCAGCTCGACACCATCCGCACGGGCAGATACGCAGTATTTT.

The rearrangement links TRBV7-9 to TRBJ2-5; TRBD1 aligns across 8 bases. V shed 4 bases, J shed 10 bases, and the junction held 11 bases outside the gene matches. The CDR3 is made up of 14 amino acids. Germline CDR1 reads SEHNR; CDR2 reads FQNEAQ (reference sequence). In DNA, the CDR3 is TGTGCCAGCAGCTACTCCGGGACAGGAGAAGTCCAGTACTTC. Protein sequence: CASSYSGTGEVQYF.

A single count supports this clone. The J gene is TRBJ2-7, the V gene TRBV28; D possibly corresponds to TRBD2 (6 bases). V was clipped by 2 bases and J by 3 bases, with 11 bases between them. Germline values: CDR1 MDHEN, CDR2 SYDVKM. The CDR3 is 14 amino acids. Here the CDR3 reads CASSLRGLNYEQYF. CDR3 sequence (DNA): TGTGCCAGCAGTTTAAGGGGACTCAACTACGAGCAGTACTTC.

The chain employs TRBV11-3 and TRBJ2-2; 7 bases fit TRBD1. Trimming at V came to 5 bases and at J to 0 bases, leaving 3 bases not matched to a gene. Per germline, CDR1 SGHNT and CDR2 YENEEA. The CDR3 length is 15 residues. CDR3 sequence: CASSRGQSNTGELFF. CDR3 in DNA: TGTGCCAGCAGCCGGGGACAGTCGAACACCGGGGAGCTGTTTTTT.

The chain carries TRBV7-6 and TRBJ2-1; D uncertain. The V gene's germline CDR1 is SGHVS and CDR2 FNYEAQ. Trimming pared 7 bases from V and 10 bases from J, leaving 14 bases between. The CDR3 is 12 residues long. The CDR3 nucleotides are TGTGCCAGCAACCTACCGGGTAGAGAGCAGTTCTTC. The encoded protein is CASNLPGREQFF.

The J gene is TRBJ2-3, the V gene TRBV19; no reliable D call. V shed 1 base and J shed 8 bases, with 13 bases lying between them. Germline V gives CDR1 LNHDA, CDR2 SQIVND (reference sequence). This CDR3 comprises 14 residues. CDR3 sequence reads: CASSIVGVKSTQYF. CDR3 nucleotide sequence: TGTGCCAGTAGTATAGTTGGAGTTAAGTCTACGCAGTATTTT.

This clone appeared once. The chain links TRBV10-3 to TRBJ2-1, with 10 nucleotides matching TRBD1. Germline V CDR1 and CDR2: ENHRY, SYGVKD. CDR3 length: 16 amino acids. The ends lost 0 bases at V and 5 bases at J; junction bases unmatched: 4. The CDR3 region is CAISESTGGGDNEQFF. The CDR3 DNA reads TGTGCCATCAGTGAGTCGACAGGGGGCGGGGACAATGAGCAGTTCTTC.

The chain links TRBV7-2 to TRBJ2-7; 7 bases match TRBD2. CDR1 is SGHTA, CDR2 FQGNSA, per germline. The ends lost 5 bases at V and 4 bases at J; junction bases unmatched: 11. The CDR3 sequence is 15 residues long. DNA for the CDR3: TGTGCCAGCAGCCCCCCGGGACTACTCATTTACGAGCAGTACTTC. As protein: CASSPPGLLIYEQYF.

This clone was recorded once. V is TRBV6-1 and J is TRBJ2-3; no clear D gene. CDR1 and CDR2 (germline): MNHNS, SASEGT. With 7 bases removed from V and 3 bases from J, the gap between germline ends came to 8 bases. The CDR3 consists of 12 residues. The CDR3 DNA follows: TGTGCCAGCACCCCCCTGACAGATACGCAGTATTTT. Amino acids: CASTPLTDTQYF.

The chain has TRBV30 and TRBJ2-7; 11 nucleotides agree with TRBD2. This CDR3 is built from 16 residues. Trimming cost V 1 base and J 6 bases; bases outside gene matches: 11. Germline V gene lookup returns CDR1 GTSNPN and CDR2 SVGIG (reference sequence). This chain's CDR3 is CAWSAETSGSSSEQYF. CDR3 in DNA: TGTGCCTGGAGTGCCGAAACTAGCGGGAGCTCGTCCGAGCAGTACTTC. The whole variable domain, filled in from reference TRBV30 and TRBJ2-7, reads SQTIHQWPATLVQPVGSPLSLECTVEGTSNPNLYWYRQAAGRGLQLLFYSVGIGQISSEVPQNLSASRPQDRQFILSSKKLLLSDSGFYLCAWSAETSGSSSEQYFGPGTRLTVT.

The rearrangement joins TRBV6-4 to TRBJ2-3, with 10 bases that match TRBD1. Germline V gene sequence: CDR1 MRHNA, CDR2 SNTAGT. The CDR3 length is 15 residues. The trim removed 10 bases at V and 1 base at J, leaving 8 bases unmatched. This chain's CDR3 is CATSGQGVGTDTQYF. CDR3 nucleotides: TGTGCCACCAGCGGACAGGGGGTCGGCACAGATACGCAGTATTTT.

The chain recombines TRBV4-3 with TRBJ1-4; D is unclear. Trimming stripped 0 bases from V and 5 bases from J, with 13 bases between. Germline-derived CDR1 and CDR2 are LGHNA and YSLEER. This CDR3 region has 16 residues. The CDR3 spells CASSQEPPGPNEKLFF. CDR3 coding DNA: TGCGCCAGCAGCCAAGAACCACCGGGTCCCAATGAAAAACTGTTTTTT.

The chain carries TRBV30 and TRBJ2-3; a possible D gene is TRBD2 (6 bases). The V gene's germline CDR1 is GTSNPN and CDR2 SVGIG (reference sequence). Trimming left V 5 bases short and J 5 bases short, with 26 bases between. The length of the CDR3 is 17 residues. Written as DNA, the CDR3 is TGTGCCTGGGAGGCCCTTGGAGGGCGGGCCCAACGAGATACGCAGTATTTT. Protein: CAWEALGGRAQRDTQYF.

The chain couples TRBV7-9 to TRBJ1-2; D is undetermined. Germline CDR1 reads SEHNR; CDR2 reads FQNEAQ (reference sequence). The CDR3 sequence is 13 residues long. Trimming pared 1 base from V and 8 bases from J, leaving 11 bases between. The CDR3 region has the DNA TGTGCCAGCAGCTTAGTCCCCTCGGCAGGCTACACCTTC. Amino acids: CASSLVPSAGYTF.

The CDR3 spells CASSTWDRGPSNEKLFF. The DNA for the CDR3 is TGTGCCAGTAGTACCTGGGACAGGGGGCCTTCTAATGAAAAACTGTTTTTT. This chain connects TRBV19 to TRBJ1-4, with 12 bases matching TRBD1. CDR3 length: 17 amino acids. Trimming at V came to 4 bases and at J to 3 bases, leaving 6 bases not matched to a gene. Germline loops: CDR1 LNHDA, CDR2 SQIVND (reference sequence).

The chain uses TRBV2 and TRBJ2-7; 11 bases are a match to TRBD2. The CDR3 covers 17 residues. Germline CDR1 is SNHLY and CDR2 is FYNNEI. The V gene end was trimmed by 7 bases and the J gene end by 2 bases; junction bases not matched to a gene: 13. The CDR3 bases are TGTGCCAGCAAACGTACTAGCGGGAGTCGCGGGACCTACGAGCAGTACTTC. It is translated as CASKRTSGSRGTYEQYF.

The V gene is TRBV6-6, the J gene TRBJ2-7; 7 bases match TRBD1. Germline V lookup: CDR1 MNHNY, CDR2 SVGAGI (reference sequence). The trim removed 2 bases at V and 6 bases at J, leaving 4 bases unmatched. The CDR3 extends over 13 amino acids. DNA of the CDR3: TGTGCCAGCAGTTACATACAGGGGAGCGAGCAGTACTTC. Translation gives CASSYIQGSEQYF.

The rearrangement uses TRBV6-6 and TRBJ1-4; D not certain. This CDR3 region has 16 residues. V was trimmed by 6 bases and J by 7 bases, leaving 21 bases between them. Germline CDR1 MNHNY, CDR2 SVGAGI (reference sequence). CDR3 protein: CASSLAWEGVVEKLFF. The CDR3 bases are TGTGCCAGCAGCCTGGCTTGGGAGGGCGTCGTTGAAAAACTGTTTTTT.

The chain is built from TRBV7-9 and TRBJ2-7; TRBD2 agrees at 7 bases. CDR1 is SEHNR, CDR2 FQNEAQ, per germline (reference sequence). This CDR3 is 16 amino acids long. V was pared by 2 bases and J by 2 bases, with 9 bases of the junction left unmatched. This chain's CDR3 is CASSLLRVAGPYEQYF. DNA for the CDR3: TGTGCCAGCAGCTTACTACGGGTAGCGGGTCCCTACGAGCAGTACTTC.

The chain carries TRBV7-2 and TRBJ2-2; 10 nucleotides agree with TRBD2. This CDR3 region has 19 residues. Germline CDR1 is SGHTA and CDR2 is FQGNSA. Losses at the gene ends were 2 bases for V and 1 base for J; bases not matched to a gene: 10. The CDR3 DNA reads as TGTGCCAGCAGCTTAAAGGGGCTAGCGGGAGTGGGGAACACCGGGGAGCTGTTTTTT. Translating gives CASSLKGLAGVGNTGELFF.

In this sample, this clone turned up a few times. This rearrangement joins TRBV4-1 to TRBJ2-7; D might be TRBD1 (6 bases). The CDR3 loop spans 15 amino acids. Trimming removed 1 base from V and 0 bases from J, with 10 bases in between. Germline V lookup: CDR1 MGHRA, CDR2 YSYEKL. The CDR3 DNA sequence: TGCGCCAGCAGCCAAGGTACAGGGAGCTCCTACGAGCAGTACTTC. It translates to CASSQGTGSSYEQYF.

The rearrangement links TRBV30 to TRBJ1-2, with 8 bases matching TRBD1. The trim removed 4 bases at V and 5 bases at J, leaving 9 bases unmatched. From germline, CDR1 is GTSNPN and CDR2 SVGIG (reference sequence). CDR3 length equals 14 residues. Here the CDR3 reads CAWIEPGQAYGYTF. The CDR3 nucleotides are TGTGCCTGGATCGAACCGGGACAGGCGTATGGCTACACCTTC.

The V and J genes are TRBV4-2 and TRBJ2-1; a possible D gene is TRBD2 (6 bases). Trimming shortened V by 3 bases and J by 6 bases, and 21 bases separated the two germline ends. The germline gives CDR1 LGHNA, CDR2 YNFKEQ. CDR3 length: 17 residues. The chain's CDR3 is CASSQERRGWGLNEQFF. The CDR3 nucleotides read TGTGCCAGCAGCCAGGAGAGACGCGGGTGGGGACTCAATGAGCAGTTCTTC.

The chain employs TRBV15 and TRBJ2-7; no definite D call. The CDR3 runs to 14 residues. Germline CDR1 and CDR2: LNHNV and YYDKDF (reference sequence). Trimming removed 7 bases at V and 0 bases at J, with 13 bases between. The CDR3 region has the DNA TGTGCCACCACCACGGGCCCAGACTCCTACGAGCAGTACTTC. Translating it yields CATTTGPDSYEQYF.

This chain joins TRBV27 and TRBJ1-1, with 8 bases fitting TRBD1. The CDR3 spans 14 residues. Per the germline V gene, CDR1 is MNHEY and CDR2 is SMNVEV (reference sequence). V gave up 6 bases and J gave up 4 bases; unmatched junction bases: 7. For the CDR3, the DNA is TGTGCCAGCAGCCCGACAGGGGTACTCACTGAAGCTTTCTTT. Amino acids: CASSPTGVLTEAFF.

The chain has TRBV6-5 and TRBJ2-5; D remains unclear. The germline gives CDR1 MNHEY, CDR2 SVGAGI. V was shortened by 0 bases and J by 2 bases, with 7 bases between the two germline ends. The CDR3 sequence is 14 residues long. The CDR3 here is CASSYSGRQETQYF. The CDR3 bases are TGTGCCAGCAGTTACTCGGGCAGGCAAGAGACCCAGTACTTC.

The chain employs TRBV9 and TRBJ2-5, with TRBD2 identical over 13 bases. With 2 bases clipped from V and 2 bases from J, the junction kept 3 bases outside the gene matches. This CDR3 has 16 amino acids. Germline loops: CDR1 SGDLS, CDR2 YYNGEE. The CDR3 DNA sequence: TGTGCCAGCAGCGTGGAGGGACTAGCGGGGCAAGAGACCCAGTACTTC. Amino acid sequence: CASSVEGLAGQETQYF. The full variable domain, rest sourced from reference TRBV9 and TRBJ2-5, is DSGVTQTPKHLITATGQRVTLRCSPRSGDLSVYWYQQSLDQGLQFLIQYYNGEERAKGNILERFSAQQFPDLHSELNLSSLELGDSALYFCASSVEGLAGQETQYFGPGTRLLVL.